These T cell receptor beta chains were read from a single sample in a study of T cells in placental villitis. Profiling relied on immunoSEQ multiplex PCR, and the TCRdb table lists in-frame clones only, not all of them. The sample shows about 3,200 clones, roughly 70% of them seen only once. The source material was placental tissue containing maternal and fetal cells. The receptor set was obtained from a human patient with infectious villitis; the placental T cells may come from both mother and fetus. The CDR3 runs from the conserved cysteine through the conserved F or W. D genes are given only for firm matches. Clone size is not always given. Where it is, it says once, few, many or a class for expanded clones.

V	J	D	size	CDR3	DNA
TRBV7-2	TRBJ2-7	-	-	CASSLGGTTYEQYF	TGTGCCAGCAGCTTAGGGGGGACAACCTACGAGCAGTACTTC
TRBV18	TRBJ1-6	TRBD1	-	CASSPKTGGNSPLHF	TGTGCCAGCTCCCCGAAAACAGGGGGTAATTCACCCCTCCACTTT
TRBV5-6	TRBJ2-7	TRBD1	few	CASSSGQASYEQYF	TGTGCCAGCAGCTCCGGACAGGCCTCCTACGAGCAGTACTTC
TRBV18	TRBJ2-2	-	few	CASSDIANTGELFF	TGTGCCAGCTCAGACATCGCGAACACCGGGGAGCTGTTTTTT
TRBV18	TRBJ2-2	-	-	CASSPLLGVNTGELFF	TGTGCCAGCTCACCCTTGCTAGGTGTGAACACCGGGGAGCTGTTTTTT
TRBV13	TRBJ1-6	-	-	CASSWKGSPLHF	TGTGCCAGCAGCTGGAAAGGCTCACCCCTCCACTTT
TRBV10-2	TRBJ1-2	-	-	CASLDNYGYTF	TGCGCCAGCTTGGACAACTATGGCTACACCTTC
TRBV10-2	TRBJ1-2	TRBD1	-	CANGNFGTGDGYTF	TGCGCCAACGGCAATTTTGGGACAGGGGATGGCTACACCTTC
TRBV28	TRBJ2-7	-	-	CASSSPGLVYEQYF	TGTGCCAGCAGTTCCCCCGGACTGGTCTACGAGCAGTACTTC
TRBV10-2	TRBJ2-3	-	-	CASSPPDFRTDTQYF	TGCGCCAGCAGTCCGCCGGACTTTCGCACAGATACGCAGTATTTT
TRBV10-3	TRBJ2-2	-	-	CAIRGGQANTGELFF	TGTGCCATCAGGGGTGGGCAGGCGAACACCGGGGAGCTGTTTTTT
TRBV9	TRBJ2-3	TRBD2	-	CASSEGTSGGATNTQYF	TGTGCCAGCAGCGAGGGGACTAGCGGGGGGGCCACAAATACGCAGTATTTT
TRBV27	TRBJ1-2	-	-	CASSLWAGDRYTF	TGTGCCAGCAGTTTATGGGCGGGAGATCGCTACACCTTC
TRBV10-2	TRBJ1-4	-	once	CASSEPGRDEKLFF	TGCGCCAGCAGTGAGCCAGGGCGGGATGAAAAACTGTTTTTT